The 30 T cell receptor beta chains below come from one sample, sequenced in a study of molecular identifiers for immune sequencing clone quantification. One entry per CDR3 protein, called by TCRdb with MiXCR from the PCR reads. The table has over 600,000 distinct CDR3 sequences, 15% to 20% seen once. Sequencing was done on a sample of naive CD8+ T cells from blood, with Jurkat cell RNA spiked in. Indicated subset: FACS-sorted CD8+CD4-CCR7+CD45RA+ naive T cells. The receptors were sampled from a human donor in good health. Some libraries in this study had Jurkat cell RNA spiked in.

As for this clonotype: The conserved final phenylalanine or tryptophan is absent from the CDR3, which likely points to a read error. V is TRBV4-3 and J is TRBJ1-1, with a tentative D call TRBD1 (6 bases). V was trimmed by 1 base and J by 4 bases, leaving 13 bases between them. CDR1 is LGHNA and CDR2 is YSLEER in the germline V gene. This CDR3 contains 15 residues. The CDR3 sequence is CASSQGDISITEAFS. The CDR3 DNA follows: TGCGCCAGCAGCCAAGGGGACATTAGTATCACTGAAGCTTTCTCT.

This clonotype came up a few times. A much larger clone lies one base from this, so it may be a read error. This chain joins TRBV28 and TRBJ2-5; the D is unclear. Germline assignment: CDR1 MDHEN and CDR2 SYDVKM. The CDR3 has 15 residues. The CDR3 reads CASSSQRTDQGTQYF. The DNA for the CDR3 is TGTGCCAGCAGTTCACAGAGGACGGACCAAGGGACCCAGTACTTC.

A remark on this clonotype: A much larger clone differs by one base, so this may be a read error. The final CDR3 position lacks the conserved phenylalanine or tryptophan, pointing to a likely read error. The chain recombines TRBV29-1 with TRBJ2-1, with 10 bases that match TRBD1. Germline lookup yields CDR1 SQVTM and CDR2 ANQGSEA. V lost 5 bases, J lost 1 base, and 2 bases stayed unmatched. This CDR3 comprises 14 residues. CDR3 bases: TGCAGCGTTATGGGACAGGGGTCCTACAATGAGCAGTTCTAC. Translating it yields CSVMGQGSYNEQFY.

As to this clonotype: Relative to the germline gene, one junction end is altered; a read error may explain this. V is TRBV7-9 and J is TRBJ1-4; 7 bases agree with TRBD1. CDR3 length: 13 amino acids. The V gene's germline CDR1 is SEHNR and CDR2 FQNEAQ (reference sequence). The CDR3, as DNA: TGTGCTAGCAGCTGGACAGGCGATGAAAAACTGTTTTTT. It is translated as CASSWTGDEKLFF.

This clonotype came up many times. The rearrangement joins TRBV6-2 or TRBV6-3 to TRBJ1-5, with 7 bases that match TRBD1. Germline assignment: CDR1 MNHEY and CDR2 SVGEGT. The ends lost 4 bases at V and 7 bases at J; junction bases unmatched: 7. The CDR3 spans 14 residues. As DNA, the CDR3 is TGTGCCAGCAGTTCAATGACAGGGAAACAGCCCCAGCATTTT. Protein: CASSSMTGKQPQHF.

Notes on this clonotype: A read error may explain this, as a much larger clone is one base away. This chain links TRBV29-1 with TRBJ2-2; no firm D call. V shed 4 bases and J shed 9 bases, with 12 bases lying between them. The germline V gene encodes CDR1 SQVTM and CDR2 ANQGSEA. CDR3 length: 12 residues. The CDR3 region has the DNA TGCAGCGTTGTAGTATTCCCCAGGGAGCTGTTTTTT. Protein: CSVVVFPRELFF.

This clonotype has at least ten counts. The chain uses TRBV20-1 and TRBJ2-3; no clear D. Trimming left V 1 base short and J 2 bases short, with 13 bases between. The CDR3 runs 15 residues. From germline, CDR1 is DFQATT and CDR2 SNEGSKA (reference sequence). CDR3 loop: CSARVRLQPTDTQYF. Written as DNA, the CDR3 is TGCAGTGCTAGAGTTCGTCTGCAGCCCACAGATACGCAGTATTTT.

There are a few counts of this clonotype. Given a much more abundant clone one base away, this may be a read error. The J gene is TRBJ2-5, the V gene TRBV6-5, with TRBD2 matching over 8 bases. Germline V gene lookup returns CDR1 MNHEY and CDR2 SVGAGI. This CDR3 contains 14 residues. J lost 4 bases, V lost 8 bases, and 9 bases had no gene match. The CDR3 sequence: CASRGGRGGETQYF. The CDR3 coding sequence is TGTGCCAGCCGAGGGGGACGGGGGGGAGAGACCCAGTACTTC.

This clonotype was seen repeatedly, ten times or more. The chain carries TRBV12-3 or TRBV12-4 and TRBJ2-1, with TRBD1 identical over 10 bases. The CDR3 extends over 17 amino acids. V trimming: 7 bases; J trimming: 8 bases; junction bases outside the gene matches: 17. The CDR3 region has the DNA TGTGCCAGCATTTCCAACCTCCGGGACAGGGGATTGTATGAGCAGTTCTTC. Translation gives CASISNLRDRGLYEQFF.

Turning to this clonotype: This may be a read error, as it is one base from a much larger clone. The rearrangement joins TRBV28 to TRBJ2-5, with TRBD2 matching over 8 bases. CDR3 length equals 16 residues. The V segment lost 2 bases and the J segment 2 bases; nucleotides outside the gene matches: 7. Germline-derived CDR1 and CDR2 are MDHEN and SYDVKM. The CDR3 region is CASSLPAGEGQETQYF. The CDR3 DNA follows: TGTGCCAGCAGTTTACCAGCGGGAGAGGGGCAAGAGACCCAGTACTTC.

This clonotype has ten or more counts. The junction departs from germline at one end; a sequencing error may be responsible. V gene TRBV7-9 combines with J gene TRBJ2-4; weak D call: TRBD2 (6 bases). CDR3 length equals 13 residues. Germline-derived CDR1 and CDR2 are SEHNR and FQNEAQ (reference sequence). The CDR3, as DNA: TGTGCCAGCAGCAACCCACCGGGACTCCCGGGAGTCTTC. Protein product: CASSNPPGLPGVF.

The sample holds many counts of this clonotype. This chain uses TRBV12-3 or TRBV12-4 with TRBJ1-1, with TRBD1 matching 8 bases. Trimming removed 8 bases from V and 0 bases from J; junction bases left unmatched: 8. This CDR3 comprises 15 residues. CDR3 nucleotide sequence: TGTGCCAGCGCGCAATCAGGGGGCTTGAACACTGAAGCTTTCTTT. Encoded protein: CASAQSGGLNTEAFF.

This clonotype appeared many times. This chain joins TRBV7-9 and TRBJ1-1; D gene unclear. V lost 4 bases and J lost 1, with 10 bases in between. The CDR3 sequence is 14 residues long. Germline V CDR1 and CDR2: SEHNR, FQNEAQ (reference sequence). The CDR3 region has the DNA TGTGCCAGCAGCTCGACCACAGAGAACACTGAAGCTTTCTTT. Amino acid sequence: CASSSTTENTEAFF.

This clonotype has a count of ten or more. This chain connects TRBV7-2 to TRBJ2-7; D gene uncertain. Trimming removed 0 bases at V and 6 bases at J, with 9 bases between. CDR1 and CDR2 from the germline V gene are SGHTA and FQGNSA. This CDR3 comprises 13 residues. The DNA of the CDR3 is TGTGCCAGCAGCTTAGCACTCCGGTCCGAGCAGTACTTC. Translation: CASSLALRSEQYF.

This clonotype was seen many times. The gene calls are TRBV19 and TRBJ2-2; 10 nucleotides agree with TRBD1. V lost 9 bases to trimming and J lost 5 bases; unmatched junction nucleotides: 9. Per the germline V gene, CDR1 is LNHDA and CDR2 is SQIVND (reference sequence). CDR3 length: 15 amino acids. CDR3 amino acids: CASTIGDRGTGELFF. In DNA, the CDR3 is TGTGCCAGCACAATCGGGGACAGGGGAACCGGGGAGCTGTTTTTT.

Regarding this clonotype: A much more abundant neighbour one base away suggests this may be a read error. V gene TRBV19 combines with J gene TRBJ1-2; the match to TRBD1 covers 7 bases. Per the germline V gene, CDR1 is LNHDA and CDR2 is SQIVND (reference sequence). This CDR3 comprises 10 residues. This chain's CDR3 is CATGDDGYTF. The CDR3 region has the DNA TGTGCTACAGGGGACGATGGCTACACCTTC.

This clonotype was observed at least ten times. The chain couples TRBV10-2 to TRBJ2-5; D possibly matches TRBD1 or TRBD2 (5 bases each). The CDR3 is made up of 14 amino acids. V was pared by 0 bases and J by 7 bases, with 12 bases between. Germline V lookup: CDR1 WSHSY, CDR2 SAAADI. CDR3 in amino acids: CASSESRGDGTQYF. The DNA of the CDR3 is TGCGCCAGCAGTGAGTCGCGAGGGGATGGGACCCAGTACTTC.

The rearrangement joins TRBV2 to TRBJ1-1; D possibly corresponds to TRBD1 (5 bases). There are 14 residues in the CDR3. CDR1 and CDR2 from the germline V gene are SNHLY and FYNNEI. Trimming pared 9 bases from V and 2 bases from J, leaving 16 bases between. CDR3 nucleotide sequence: TGTGCCAGAGAACCCGGGACTCCAAACACTGAAGCTTTCTTT. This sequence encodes CAREPGTPNTEAFF.

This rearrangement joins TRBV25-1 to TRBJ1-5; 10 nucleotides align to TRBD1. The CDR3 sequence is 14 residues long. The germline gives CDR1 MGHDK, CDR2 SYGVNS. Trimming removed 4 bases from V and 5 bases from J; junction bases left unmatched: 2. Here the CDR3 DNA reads TGTGCCAGCAGTGCCGGGACAGGGGATCAGCCCCAGCATTTT. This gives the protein CASSAGTGDQPQHF.

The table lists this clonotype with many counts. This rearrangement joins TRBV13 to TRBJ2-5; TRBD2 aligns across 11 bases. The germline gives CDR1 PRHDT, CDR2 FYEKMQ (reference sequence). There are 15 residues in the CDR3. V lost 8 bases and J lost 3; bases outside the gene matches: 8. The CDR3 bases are TGTGCCAGCGGGGCTAGCGGGGGGCCCAAAGAGACCCAGTACTTC. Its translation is CASGASGGPKETQYF.

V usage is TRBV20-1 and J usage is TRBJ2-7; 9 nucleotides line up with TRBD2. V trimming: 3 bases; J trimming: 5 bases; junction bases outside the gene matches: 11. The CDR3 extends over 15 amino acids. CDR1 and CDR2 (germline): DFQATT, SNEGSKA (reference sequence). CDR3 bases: TGCAGTGCTAGGCAGCGGGGGACTAGCCTCAACGAGCAGTACTTC. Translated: CSARQRGTSLNEQYF.

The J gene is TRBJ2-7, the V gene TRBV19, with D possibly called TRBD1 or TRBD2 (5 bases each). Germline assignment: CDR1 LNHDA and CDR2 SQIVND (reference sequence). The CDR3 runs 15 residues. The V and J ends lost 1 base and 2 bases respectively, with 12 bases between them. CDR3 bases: TGTGCCAGTAGTATAGCCCGGGACGCAGCCTACGAGCAGTACTTC. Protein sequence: CASSIARDAAYEQYF. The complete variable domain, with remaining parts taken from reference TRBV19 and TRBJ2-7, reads DGGITQSPKYLFRKEGQNVTLSCEQNLNHDAMYWYRQDPGQGLRLIYYSQIVNDFQKGDIAEGYSVSREKKESFPLTVTSAQKNPTAFYLCASSIARDAAYEQYFGPGTRLTVT.

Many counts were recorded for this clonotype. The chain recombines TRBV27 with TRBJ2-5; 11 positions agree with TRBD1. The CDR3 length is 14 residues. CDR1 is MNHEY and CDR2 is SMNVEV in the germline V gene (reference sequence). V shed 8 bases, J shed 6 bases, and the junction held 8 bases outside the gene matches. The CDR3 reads CASSTGQGVQTQYF. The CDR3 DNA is TGTGCCAGCTCTACGGGACAGGGGGTACAGACCCAGTACTTC.

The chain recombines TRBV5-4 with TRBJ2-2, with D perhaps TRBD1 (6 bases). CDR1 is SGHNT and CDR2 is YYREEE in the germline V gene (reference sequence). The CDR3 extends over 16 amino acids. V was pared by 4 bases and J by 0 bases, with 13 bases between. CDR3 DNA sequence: TGTGCCAGCAGCACTGGACAGATTACGAACACCGGGGAGCTGTTTTTT. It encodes CASSTGQITNTGELFF.

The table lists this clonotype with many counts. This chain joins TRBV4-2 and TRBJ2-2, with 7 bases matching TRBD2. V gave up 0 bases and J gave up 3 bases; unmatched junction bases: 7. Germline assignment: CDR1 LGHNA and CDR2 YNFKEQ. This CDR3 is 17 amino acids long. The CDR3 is CASSQERTSLDTGELFF. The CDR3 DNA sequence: TGTGCCAGCAGCCAAGAGCGGACTAGTTTGGACACCGGGGAGCTGTTTTTT.

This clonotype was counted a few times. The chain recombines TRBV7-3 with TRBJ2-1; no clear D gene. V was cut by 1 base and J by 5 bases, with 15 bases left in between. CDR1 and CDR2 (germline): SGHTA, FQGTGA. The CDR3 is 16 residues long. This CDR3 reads CASSLIPHSNHNEQFF. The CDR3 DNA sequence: TGTGCCAGCAGCTTAATCCCCCACAGTAACCACAATGAGCAGTTCTTC. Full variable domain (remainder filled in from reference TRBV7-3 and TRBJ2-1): GAGVSQTPSNKVTEKGKYVELRCDPISGHTALYWYRQSLGQGPEFLIYFQGTGAADDSGLPNDRFFAVRPEGSVSTLKIQRTERGDSAVYLCASSLIPHSNHNEQFFGPGTRLTVL.

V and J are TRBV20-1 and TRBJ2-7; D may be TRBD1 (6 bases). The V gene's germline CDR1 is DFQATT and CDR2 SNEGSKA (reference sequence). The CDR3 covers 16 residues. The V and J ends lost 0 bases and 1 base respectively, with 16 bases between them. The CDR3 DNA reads TGCAGTGCTAGAGATTGGACAGTGTCTAAGTCCTACGAGCAGTACTTC. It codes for CSARDWTVSKSYEQYF.

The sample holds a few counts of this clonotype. CDR3 bases: TGTGCCTGGGAGGACCCTAACACCGGGGAGCTGTTTTTT. It encodes CAWEDPNTGELFF. The rearrangement links TRBV30 to TRBJ2-2; D unclear. CDR1 and CDR2 from the germline V gene are GTSNPN and SVGIG (reference sequence). V lost 5 bases, J lost 2 bases, and 9 bases lay in between. There are 13 residues in the CDR3.

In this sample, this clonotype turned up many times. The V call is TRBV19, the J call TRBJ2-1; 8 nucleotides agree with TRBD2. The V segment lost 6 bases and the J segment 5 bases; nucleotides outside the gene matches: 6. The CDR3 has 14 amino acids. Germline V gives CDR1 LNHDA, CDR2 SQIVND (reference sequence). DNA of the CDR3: TGTGCCAGTAGGCGGGAGGCCCGGGACAATGAGCAGTTCTTC. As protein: CASRREARDNEQFF.

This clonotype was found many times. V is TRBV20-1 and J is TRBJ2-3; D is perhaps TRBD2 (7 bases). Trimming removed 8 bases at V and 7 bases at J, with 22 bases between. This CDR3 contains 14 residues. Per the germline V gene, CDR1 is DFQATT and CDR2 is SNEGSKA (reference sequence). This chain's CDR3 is CSQVVGGGVNTQYF. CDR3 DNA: TGCAGTCAAGTTGTAGGGGGGGGGGTGAATACGCAGTATTTT.